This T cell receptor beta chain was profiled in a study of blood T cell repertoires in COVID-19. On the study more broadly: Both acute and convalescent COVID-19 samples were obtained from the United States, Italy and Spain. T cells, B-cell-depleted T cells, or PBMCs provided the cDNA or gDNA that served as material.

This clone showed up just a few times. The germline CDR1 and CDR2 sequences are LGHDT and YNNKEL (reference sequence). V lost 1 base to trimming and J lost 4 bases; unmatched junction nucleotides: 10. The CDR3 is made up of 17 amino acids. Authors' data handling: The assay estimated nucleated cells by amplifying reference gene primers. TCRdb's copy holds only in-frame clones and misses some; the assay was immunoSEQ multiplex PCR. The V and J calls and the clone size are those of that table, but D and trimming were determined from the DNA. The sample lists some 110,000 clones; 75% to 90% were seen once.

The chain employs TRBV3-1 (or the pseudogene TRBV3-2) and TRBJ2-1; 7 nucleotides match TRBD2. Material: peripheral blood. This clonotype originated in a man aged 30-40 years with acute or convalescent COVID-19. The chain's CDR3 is CASSQVSGVAGYNEQFF. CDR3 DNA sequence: TGTGCCAGCAGCCAAGTCTCTGGGGTAGCGGGTTACAATGAGCAGTTCTTC.